This is a list of T cell receptor beta chains from one sample in a study of early T cells in non-severe SARS-CoV-2 infection. MiXCR, applied by TCRdb to the 5' RACE reads, yields one record per CDR3 protein. Of approximately 45,000 distinct CDR3 sequences in the sample, 11% are singletons; the top ten hold around 9.8%. Sequencing was performed on whole blood. Receptors were obtained from an adult who was a healthcare worker with PCR-confirmed SARS-CoV-2 infection or an uninfected control (not recorded which). Both conserved end residues are part of each CDR3. Size is stated for part of the rows, as once, few or many counts, or as a class when the clone is expanded.

J: TRBJ2-2
V: TRBV29-1
size: few
CDR3: CSVEVGSLNTGELFF

J: TRBJ2-1
V: TRBV7-2
size: many
CDR3: CASSLSSGGGGEQFF

J: TRBJ1-5
V: TRBV10-3
size: -
CDR3: CAIRGTGDAHPQHF

J: TRBJ2-7
V: TRBV9
size: -
CDR3: CASSSGPSRGSYEQYF

J: TRBJ2-1
V: TRBV20-1
size: few
CDR3: CSARTVNEQFF

J: TRBJ2-2
V: TRBV4-3
size: many
CDR3: CASSQKVFNTGELFF

J: TRBJ1-1
V: TRBV5-4
size: many
CDR3: CASSRDSTPIF

J: TRBJ2-1
V: TRBV24-1
size: few
CDR3: CATSARGAGDEQFF

J: TRBJ2-2
V: TRBV6-6
size: -
CDR3: CASSYELRPGELFF

J: TRBJ1-1
V: TRBV25-1
size: many
CDR3: CASSTSWTRSTEAFF

J: TRBJ2-1
V: TRBV11-3
size: few
CDR3: CASSLGLNSYNEQFF

J: TRBJ2-3
V: TRBV29-1
size: -
CDR3: CSVGSRGNTDTQYF

J: TRBJ2-1
V: TRBV4-3
size: many
CDR3: CASSQESPGEQFF

J: TRBJ2-5
V: TRBV10-3
size: -
CDR3: CAISQGETQYF

J: TRBJ2-1
V: TRBV10-1
size: many
CDR3: CASSVAGLGNEQFF

J: TRBJ1-5
V: TRBV29-1
size: many
CDR3: CSATSGRENQPQHF

J: TRBJ1-2
V: TRBV18
size: -
CDR3: CASSPPGASSYYGYTF

J: TRBJ1-5
V: TRBV9
size: -
CDR3: CASSVGTENQPQHF

J: TRBJ2-3
V: TRBV7-3
size: many
CDR3: CASSLGGQTTDTQYF

J: TRBJ2-7
V: TRBV5-4
size: few
CDR3: CASTKDRGHEQYF

J: TRBJ2-2
V: TRBV7-3
size: many
CDR3: CASSPRTNTGELFF

J: TRBJ2-1
V: TRBV6-1
size: few
CDR3: CASRRIWGNYNEQFF

J: TRBJ2-7
V: TRBV2
size: few
CDR3: CASSAAVFSEQYF

J: TRBJ1-2
V: TRBV5-1
size: -
CDR3: CASSLIGTEYGYTF

J: TRBJ1-6
V: TRBV7-2
size: -
CDR3: CASSGRNLYNSPLHF

J: TRBJ2-7
V: TRBV7-9
size: many
CDR3: CASSLDRGNEQYF

J: TRBJ1-4
V: TRBV7-9
size: few
CDR3: CVSSLEHRPPRF

J: TRBJ2-5
V: TRBV7-2
size: many
CDR3: CASSLYGASGTQYF

J: TRBJ1-6
V: TRBV11-2
size: many
CDR3: CASRPTQGPNSPLHF

J: TRBJ2-7
V: TRBV3-1
size: -
CDR3: CASSQRRGTGPGEQYF

J: TRBJ1-6
V: TRBV6-2/TRBV6-3
size: many
CDR3: CASSYNSPLHF

J: TRBJ1-2
V: TRBV5-1
size: -
CDR3: CASTEQGIYGYTF

J: TRBJ2-7
V: TRBV29-1
size: -
CDR3: CSAQPGQGTYEQYF

J: TRBJ1-5
V: TRBV20-1
size: few
CDR3: CSARGDGNQPQHF

J: TRBJ2-1
V: TRBV30
size: few
CDR3: CAWSFSGVYNEQFF

J: TRBJ2-2
V: TRBV5-1
size: -
CDR3: CASSLVAGVNTGELFF

J: TRBJ2-1
V: TRBV7-9
size: -
CDR3: CASSDGTSALDEQFF

J: TRBJ2-3
V: TRBV7-3
size: few
CDR3: CASSLLGTDPITDTQYF

J: TRBJ2-2
V: TRBV13
size: many
CDR3: CASSLKQGEVLRSTGELFF

J: TRBJ1-6
V: TRBV7-9
size: -
CDR3: CASSPITGAFSSYNSPLHF

J: TRBJ2-7
V: TRBV5-1
size: -
CDR3: CASSPESTEAREQYF

J: TRBJ2-5
V: TRBV14
size: few
CDR3: CASSQDLRETQYF

J: TRBJ1-5
V: TRBV30
size: many
CDR3: CAWSPVVLDQPQHF

J: TRBJ2-3
V: TRBV6-2/TRBV6-3
size: -
CDR3: CASSYGIEGGHTDTQYF

J: TRBJ2-7
V: TRBV5-1
size: few
CDR3: CASSLALRRDYEQYF

J: TRBJ2-2
V: TRBV12-3/TRBV12-4
size: -
CDR3: CASSLSGSTGSTGELFF

J: TRBJ2-1
V: TRBV21-1
size: many
CDR3: CASIDGAMGYNEQFF

J: TRBJ2-2
V: TRBV4-1
size: few
CDR3: CASSRNRDRGPGELFF

J: TRBJ1-5
V: TRBV5-6
size: -
CDR3: CASSPSGTGGRQPQHF

J: TRBJ1-5
V: TRBV2
size: many
CDR3: CASRAGQGRSNQPQHF

J: TRBJ1-6
V: TRBV29-1
size: many
CDR3: CSAGQIGSPLHF

J: TRBJ1-4
V: TRBV6-1
size: many
CDR3: CASSVGGTQEKLFF

J: TRBJ1-1
V: TRBV2
size: -
CDR3: CASSEVRRVYTEAFF

J: TRBJ2-3
V: TRBV6-2/TRBV6-3
size: many
CDR3: CASRTSGGAGDTQYF

J: TRBJ1-2
V: TRBV5-4
size: -
CDR3: CASSLDGDYGYTF

J: TRBJ2-1
V: TRBV12-3/TRBV12-4
size: -
CDR3: CASSPPSGGANEQFF

J: TRBJ1-4
V: TRBV5-4
size: many
CDR3: CASSLDRGLSNEKLFF

J: TRBJ2-1
V: TRBV29-1
size: -
CDR3: CSVARGPNEQFF